This record concerns one TCR beta chain sequence. Study processing details: Using reference gene primer amplification, nucleated cell counts were estimated. Sequenced by immunoSEQ multiplex PCR; TCRdb stores in-frame clones only, minus some. V and J calls plus clone size are reproduced from that table; the DNA served to infer D and trimming. The sample lists 150,000 to 200,000 clones; about 85% were seen once. The data belong to a study of blood T cell repertoires in COVID-19. Study-wide background: The study drew acute and convalescent COVID-19 samples from the United States, Italy and Spain. PBMCs, B-cell-depleted T cells, or T cells were the source of the cDNA or gDNA that made up the material.

The V and J ends lost 3 bases and 0 bases, in that order; junction bases with no gene match: 6. CDR1 and CDR2 from the germline V gene are SGHRS and YFSETQ. The CDR3 loop spans 15 amino acids. The sequence was collected from a man between 65 and 85 years old who had recovered from COVID-19. The sequenced sample was peripheral blood. The chain uses TRBV5-1 and TRBJ2-7; 7 bases map to TRBD1. CDR3 nucleotide sequence: TGCGCCAGCAGCTCTAACAGGGGAGCCTCCTACGAGCAGTACTTC. Its protein product is CASSSNRGASYEQYF. Complete variable domain (other parts from reference TRBV5-1 and TRBJ2-7): KAGVTQTPRYLIKTRGQQVTLSCSPISGHRSVSWYQQTPGQGLQFLFEYFSETQRNKGNFPGRFSGRQFSNSRSEMNVSTLELGDSALYLCASSSNRGASYEQYFGPGTRLTVT.